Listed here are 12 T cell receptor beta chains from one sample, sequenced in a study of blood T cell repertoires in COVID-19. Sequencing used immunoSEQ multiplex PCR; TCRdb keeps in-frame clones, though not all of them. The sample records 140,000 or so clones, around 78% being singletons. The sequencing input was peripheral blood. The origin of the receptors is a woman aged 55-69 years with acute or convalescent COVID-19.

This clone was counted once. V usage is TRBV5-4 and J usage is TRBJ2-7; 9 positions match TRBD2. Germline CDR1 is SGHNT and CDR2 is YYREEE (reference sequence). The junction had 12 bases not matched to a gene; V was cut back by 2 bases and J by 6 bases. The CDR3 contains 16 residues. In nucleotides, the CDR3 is TGTGCCAGCAGCTTTTCTGCGGGAGGGACGTGGCGCGAGCAGTACTTC. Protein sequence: CASSFSAGGTWREQYF.

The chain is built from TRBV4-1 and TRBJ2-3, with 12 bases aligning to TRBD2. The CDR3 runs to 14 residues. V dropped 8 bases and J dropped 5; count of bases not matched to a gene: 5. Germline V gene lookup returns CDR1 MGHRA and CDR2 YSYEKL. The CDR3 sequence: CASGTSGRIDTQYF. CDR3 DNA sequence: TGCGCCAGCGGGACTAGCGGGCGAATAGATACGCAGTATTTT.

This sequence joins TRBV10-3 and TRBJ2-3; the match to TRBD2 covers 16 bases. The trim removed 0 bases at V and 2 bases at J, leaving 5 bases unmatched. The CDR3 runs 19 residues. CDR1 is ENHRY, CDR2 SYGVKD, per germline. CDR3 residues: CAISESGTSGRALTDTQYF. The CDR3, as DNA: TGTGCCATCAGTGAGTCCGGGACTAGCGGGAGGGCCCTCACAGATACGCAGTATTTT.

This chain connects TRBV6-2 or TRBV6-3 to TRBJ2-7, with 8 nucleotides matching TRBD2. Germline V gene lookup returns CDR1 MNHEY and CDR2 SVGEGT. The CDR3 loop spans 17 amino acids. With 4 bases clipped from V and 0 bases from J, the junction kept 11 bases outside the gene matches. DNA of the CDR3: TGTGCCAGCAGTTTTAGGTTACTAGCGGAACCCTCCTACGAGCAGTACTTC. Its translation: CASSFRLLAEPSYEQYF.

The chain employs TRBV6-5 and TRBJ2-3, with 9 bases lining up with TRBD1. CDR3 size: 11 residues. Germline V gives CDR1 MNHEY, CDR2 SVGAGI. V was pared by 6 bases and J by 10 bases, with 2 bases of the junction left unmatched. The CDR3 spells CASSDRGAQYF. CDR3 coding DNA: TGTGCCAGCAGCGACAGGGGGGCGCAGTATTTT.

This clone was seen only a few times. Written as DNA, the CDR3 is TGTGCCAGCTCGGGGAGCGTCGGCAATCAGCCCCAGCATTTT. Translating it yields CASSGSVGNQPQHF. This chain uses TRBV28 with TRBJ1-5; no clear D gene. CDR1 is MDHEN and CDR2 is SYDVKM in the germline V gene. V dropped 8 bases and J dropped 2 bases, with 13 bases sitting between them. This CDR3 spans 14 amino acids.

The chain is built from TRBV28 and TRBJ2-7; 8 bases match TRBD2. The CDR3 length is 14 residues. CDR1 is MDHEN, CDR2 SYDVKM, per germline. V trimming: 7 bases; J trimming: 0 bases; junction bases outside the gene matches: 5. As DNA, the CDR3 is TGTGCCAGCAATCAAGCGGGGGCCTCCTACGAGCAGTACTTC. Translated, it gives CASNQAGASYEQYF.

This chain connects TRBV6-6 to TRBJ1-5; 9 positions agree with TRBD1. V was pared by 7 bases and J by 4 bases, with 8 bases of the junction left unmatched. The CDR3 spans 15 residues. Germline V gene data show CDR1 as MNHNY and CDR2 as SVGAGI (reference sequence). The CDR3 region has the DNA TGTGCCAGCATCGATACAGGGGGCGCGAATCAGCCCCAGCATTTT. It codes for CASIDTGGANQPQHF.

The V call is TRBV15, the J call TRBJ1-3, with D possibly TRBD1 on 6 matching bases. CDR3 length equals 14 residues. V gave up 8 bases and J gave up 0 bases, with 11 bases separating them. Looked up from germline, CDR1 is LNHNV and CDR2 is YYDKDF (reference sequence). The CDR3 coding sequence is TGTGCCACCCGGACAGCCATCTCTGGAAACACCATATATTTT. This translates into CATRTAISGNTIYF.

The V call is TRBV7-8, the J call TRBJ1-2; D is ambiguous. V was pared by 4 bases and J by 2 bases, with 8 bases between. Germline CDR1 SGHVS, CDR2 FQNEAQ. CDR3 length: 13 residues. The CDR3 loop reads CASSSRNNYGYTF. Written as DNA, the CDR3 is TGTGCCAGCAGCTCGCGAAACAACTATGGCTACACCTTC.

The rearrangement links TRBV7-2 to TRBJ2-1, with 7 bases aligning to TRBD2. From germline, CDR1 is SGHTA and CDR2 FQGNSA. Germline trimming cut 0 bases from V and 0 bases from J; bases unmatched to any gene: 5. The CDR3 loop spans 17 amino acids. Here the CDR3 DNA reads TGTGCCAGCAGCTTAGCAAGTGGCGGGAGCTCCTACAATGAGCAGTTCTTC. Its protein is CASSLASGGSSYNEQFF.

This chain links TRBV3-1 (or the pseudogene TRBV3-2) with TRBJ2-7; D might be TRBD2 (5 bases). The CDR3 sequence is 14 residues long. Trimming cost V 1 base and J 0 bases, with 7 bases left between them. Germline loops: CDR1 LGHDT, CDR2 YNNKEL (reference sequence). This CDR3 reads CASSQAGSSYEQYF. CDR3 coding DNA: TGTGCCAGCAGCCAAGCGGGATCCTCCTACGAGCAGTACTTC.